These T cell receptor beta chains were read from a single sample in a study of blood T cell repertoires in COVID-19. TCRdb's table, derived via immunoSEQ multiplex PCR, lists solely in-frame clones and lacks some. This table holds roughly 260,000 clones, approximately 91% found once. Specimen: peripheral blood. The source is a woman aged 40-49 years who had recovered from COVID-19. CDR3s include the opening cysteine and the closing phenylalanine or tryptophan. The D gene is left open where the match is weak. The size entry is marked missing in some rows and otherwise reads once, few, many or a size class.

size: few; J: TRBJ2-5; D: NA; V: TRBV13; DNA: TGTGCCAGCAGCCCGCGGAGTCTCCAAGAGACCCAGTACTTC; CDR3: CASSPRSLQETQYF
size: once; J: TRBJ1-2; D: TRBD1; V: TRBV10-3; DNA: TGTGCCATCAAGCCGGCAGGGGGCCCGGCCTATGGCTACACCTTC; CDR3: CAIKPAGGPAYGYTF
size: NA; J: TRBJ2-1; D: NA; V: TRBV9; DNA: TGTGCCAGCAGCGTTAGCGGCCTAAACAATGAGCAGTTCTTC; CDR3: CASSVSGLNNEQFF
size: NA; J: TRBJ2-3; D: NA; V: TRBV9; DNA: TGTGCCAGCAGCGTAGACCACGGACAGATAGATACGCAGTATTTT; CDR3: CASSVDHGQIDTQYF
size: NA; J: TRBJ1-6; D: NA; V: TRBV11-2; DNA: TGTGCCAGCAGCTTAGATCTCTATGCCCTTAATTCACCCCTCCACTTT; CDR3: CASSLDLYALNSPLHF
size: NA; J: TRBJ1-2; D: NA; V: TRBV14; DNA: TGTGCCAGCAGCCAAGCCGTTAGAGTGGGAGCGTATGGCTACACCTTC; CDR3: CASSQAVRVGAYGYTF
size: NA; J: TRBJ1-1; D: NA; V: TRBV7-2; DNA: TGTGCCACCAAGGTCGGTGCAGGGGCTACGAACACTGAAGCTTTCTTT; CDR3: CATKVGAGATNTEAFF
size: NA; J: TRBJ1-4; D: NA; V: TRBV10-3; DNA: TGTGCCACCGCTGAACCAGGGGATCGGGAAAAACTGTTTTTT; CDR3: CATAEPGDREKLFF
size: NA; J: TRBJ2-7; D: TRBD1; V: TRBV6-5; DNA: TGTGCCAGCACCCGGACAGGGGGCAACTACGAGCAGTACTTC; CDR3: CASTRTGGNYEQYF
size: NA; J: TRBJ2-7; D: NA; V: TRBV5-4; DNA: TGTGCCAGCAGCTTGGGAGGGCTCGCCTACGAGCAGTACTTC; CDR3: CASSLGGLAYEQYF
size: NA; J: TRBJ1-2; D: TRBD1; V: TRBV10-1; DNA: TGCGCCAGCAGTGATCAAAGTATGGGGACTTCTGTAACATTGTGGGGACAGGGTCTTGGCTACACCTTC; CDR3: CASSDQSMGTSVTLWGQGLGYTF
size: NA; J: TRBJ1-3; D: TRBD1; V: TRBV29-1; DNA: TGCAGCGCTCGACAGGGGAGCTCTGGAAACACCATATATTTT; CDR3: CSARQGSSGNTIYF
size: NA; J: TRBJ2-5; D: TRBD2; V: TRBV7-3; DNA: TGTGCCAGCAGCCCCCGAGGGACTAGCGGCCAAGAGACCCAGTACTTC; CDR3: CASSPRGTSGQETQYF
size: NA; J: TRBJ1-4; D: TRBD1; V: TRBV11-3; DNA: TGTGCCAGCAGCTTAACTACAGGGGTTCCCAGCGAAAAACTGTTTTTT; CDR3: CASSLTTGVPSEKLFF
size: NA; J: TRBJ1-5; D: TRBD1; V: TRBV18; DNA: TGTGCCAGCTCACCTGGGGGGACAGACCCACGACAGCCCCAGCATTTT; CDR3: CASSPGGTDPRQPQHF
size: NA; J: TRBJ2-1; D: NA; V: TRBV30; DNA: TGTGCCTGGAGTCGGCGGTGGTACAATGAGCAGTTCTTC; CDR3: CAWSRRWYNEQFF
size: NA; J: TRBJ2-1; D: TRBD1; V: TRBV9; DNA: TGTGCCAGCAGCGCAGCCGGGACAGGCCGGGGTGGAAATGAGCAGTTCTTC; CDR3: CASSAAGTGRGGNEQFF
size: NA; J: TRBJ2-7; D: TRBD2; V: TRBV4-2; DNA: TGTGCCAGCAGCGAAACCGGGACTAGCGACTACGAGCAGTACTTC; CDR3: CASSETGTSDYEQYF
size: NA; J: TRBJ2-1; D: NA; V: TRBV11-2; DNA: TGTGCCAGCAGCCTCGCTAGCGCGGGGAATGAGCAGTTCTTC; CDR3: CASSLASAGNEQFF
size: NA; J: TRBJ2-1; D: TRBD1; V: TRBV28; DNA: TGTGCCAGCAGGGCCAGTGGACAGGGGGGTTTCAATGAGCAGTTCTTC; CDR3: CASRASGQGGFNEQFF
size: NA; J: TRBJ1-2; D: TRBD1; V: TRBV28; DNA: TGTGCCATAGGAGGGGGCCTAGACTATGGCTACACCTTC; CDR3: CAIGGGLDYGYTF
size: NA; J: TRBJ2-1; D: TRBD1; V: TRBV4-3; DNA: TGCGCCAGCAGCCGAACAGGGGAAAATGAGCAGTTCTTC; CDR3: CASSRTGENEQFF
size: NA; J: TRBJ2-3; D: TRBD2; V: TRBV9; DNA: TGTGCCAGCAGCGGGCCCTCCGGGACTAGTACGCAGTATTTT; CDR3: CASSGPSGTSTQYF
size: few; J: TRBJ2-7; D: TRBD2; V: TRBV7-2; DNA: TGTGCCAGCAGCAGGACTAGCGGGAGTTCGTCCTACGAGCAGTACTTC; CDR3: CASSRTSGSSSYEQYF
size: NA; J: TRBJ2-7; D: NA; V: TRBV19; DNA: TGTGCCAGTAGTCCGGGATCGGGCGGGTTCTCCTACGAGCAGTACTTC; CDR3: CASSPGSGGFSYEQYF
size: NA; J: TRBJ2-7; D: TRBD2; V: TRBV4-1; DNA: TGCGCCAGCAGCCAAGAACCCACTAGCGGGGGGGCCTACGAGCAGTACTTC; CDR3: CASSQEPTSGGAYEQYF
size: NA; J: TRBJ2-7; D: NA; V: TRBV7-9; DNA: TGTGCCAGCAGCCCCCGTGGCGGAAGATACGAGCAGTACTTC; CDR3: CASSPRGGRYEQYF
size: NA; J: TRBJ2-6; D: TRBD1; V: TRBV19; DNA: TGTGCCAGTAGGAGGGGACAGGGGAGCTCTGGGGCCAACGTCCTGACTTTC; CDR3: CASRRGQGSSGANVLTF
size: NA; J: TRBJ1-4; D: TRBD1; V: TRBV5-1; DNA: TGCGCCAGCAGCTTGGGGGGACAGGTTGCAACTAATGAAAAACTGTTTTTT; CDR3: CASSLGGQVATNEKLFF
size: NA; J: TRBJ1-5; D: TRBD1; V: TRBV6-2/TRBV6-3; DNA: TGTGCCAGCAGTTACGCCCCCGGACAGGACAATCAGCCCCAGCATTTT; CDR3: CASSYAPGQDNQPQHF
size: NA; J: TRBJ1-5; D: TRBD1; V: TRBV30; DNA: TGTGCCTGGAGTCAGGGACAGGGCAATCAGCCCCAGCATTTT; CDR3: CAWSQGQGNQPQHF
size: once; J: TRBJ2-1; D: TRBD2; V: TRBV4-1; DNA: TGCGCCAGCAGCCCCCGCGGGGGGTGGGATGAGCAGTTCTTC; CDR3: CASSPRGGWDEQFF
size: NA; J: TRBJ2-7; D: TRBD1; V: TRBV3-1/TRBV3-2; DNA: TGTGCCAGCGCCCAAACAGGGGCGTTGGTCTACGAGCAGTACTTC; CDR3: CASAQTGALVYEQYF
size: NA; J: TRBJ2-2; D: TRBD1; V: TRBV6-2/TRBV6-3; DNA: TGTGCCAGCAGTTACTCGGTTATCTACAGGGGGATTACCGGGGAGCTGTTTTTT; CDR3: CASSYSVIYRGITGELFF
size: NA; J: TRBJ2-1; D: TRBD2; V: TRBV7-9; DNA: TGTGCCACCCCCTCGGGGGGATACTACAATGAGCAGTTCTTC; CDR3: CATPSGGYYNEQFF
size: NA; J: TRBJ1-6; D: TRBD1; V: TRBV28; DNA: TGTGCCACGGTACACAGGGGGCTAGGAAATTCACCCCTCCACTTT; CDR3: CATVHRGLGNSPLHF
size: NA; J: TRBJ2-7; D: TRBD1; V: TRBV6-2/TRBV6-3; DNA: TGTGCCAGCAGCGGACAGGTATACGAGCAGTACTTC; CDR3: CASSGQVYEQYF
size: NA; J: TRBJ1-4; D: NA; V: TRBV18; DNA: TGTGCCAGCTCACCCCGGGACACGGGGACTGAAAAACTGTTTTTT; CDR3: CASSPRDTGTEKLFF
size: NA; J: TRBJ1-2; D: NA; V: TRBV9; DNA: TGTGCCAGCAGCGCGGCGGGGGTTCACTATGGCTACACCTTC; CDR3: CASSAAGVHYGYTF
size: NA; J: TRBJ1-5; D: NA; V: TRBV6-2/TRBV6-3; DNA: TGTGCCAGCAGTTACTCGACAGGATATCAGCCCCAGCATTTT; CDR3: CASSYSTGYQPQHF
size: few; J: TRBJ2-3; D: NA; V: TRBV30; DNA: TGTGCCTGGAGCCTTGACATAGGGACATCCACAGATACGCAGTATTTT; CDR3: CAWSLDIGTSTDTQYF
size: NA; J: TRBJ2-1; D: TRBD2; V: TRBV3-1/TRBV3-2; DNA: TGTGCCAGCAGCCAAGATTGGACTAGCGGGGACAATGAGCAGTTCTTC; CDR3: CASSQDWTSGDNEQFF
size: NA; J: TRBJ2-7; D: TRBD1; V: TRBV5-8; DNA: TGTGCCAGCAGCTGGGGACAGGCGCTAACCTACGAGCAGTACTTC; CDR3: CASSWGQALTYEQYF
size: NA; J: TRBJ1-4; D: NA; V: TRBV11-2; DNA: TGTGCCAGCAGCCGCGGAGGTGAAAAACTGTTTTTT; CDR3: CASSRGGEKLFF
size: NA; J: TRBJ2-1; D: TRBD2; V: TRBV10-3; DNA: TGTGCCATCAGTGGTCTAGCGGGTGGCGATGAGCAGTTCTTC; CDR3: CAISGLAGGDEQFF